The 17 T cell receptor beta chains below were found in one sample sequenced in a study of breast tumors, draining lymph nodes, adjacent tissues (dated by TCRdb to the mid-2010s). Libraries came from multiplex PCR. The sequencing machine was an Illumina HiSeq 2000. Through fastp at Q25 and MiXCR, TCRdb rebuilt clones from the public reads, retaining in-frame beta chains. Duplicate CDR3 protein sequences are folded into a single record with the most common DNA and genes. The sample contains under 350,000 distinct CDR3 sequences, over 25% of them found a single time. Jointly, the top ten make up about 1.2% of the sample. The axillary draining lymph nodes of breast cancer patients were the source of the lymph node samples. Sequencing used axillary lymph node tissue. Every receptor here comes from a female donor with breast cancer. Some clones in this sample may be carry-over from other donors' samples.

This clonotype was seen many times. CDR3 protein: CASSVVGRALGRRYNEQFF. DNA of the CDR3: TGTGCCAGCAGCGTAGTGGGGAGGGCCCTCGGTAGGAGGTACAATGAGCAGTTCTTC. The chain links TRBV9 to TRBJ2-1; 7 positions match TRBD2. Germline CDR1 is SGDLS and CDR2 is YYNGEE. Trimming took 0 bases from V and 4 from J; bases not matched to a gene: 16. The CDR3 contains 19 residues. Full variable domain (missing parts from reference TRBV9 and TRBJ2-1): DSGVTQTPKHLITATGQRVTLRCSPRSGDLSVYWYQQSLDQGLQFLIQYYNGEERAKGNILERFSAQQFPDLHSELNLSSLELGDSALYFCASSVVGRALGRRYNEQFFGPGTRLTVL.

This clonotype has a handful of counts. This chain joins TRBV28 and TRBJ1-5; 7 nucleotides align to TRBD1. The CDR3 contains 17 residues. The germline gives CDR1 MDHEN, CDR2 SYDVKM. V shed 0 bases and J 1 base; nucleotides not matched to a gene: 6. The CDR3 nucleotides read TGTGCCAGCAGTTTATGGGCAGGGACAGCCAGCAATCAGCCCCAGCATTTT. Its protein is CASSLWAGTASNQPQHF.

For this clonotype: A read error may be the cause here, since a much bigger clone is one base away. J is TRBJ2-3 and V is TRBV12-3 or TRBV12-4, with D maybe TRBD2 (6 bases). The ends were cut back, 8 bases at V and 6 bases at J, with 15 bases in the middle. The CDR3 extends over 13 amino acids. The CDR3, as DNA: TGTGCCAGCGGCTCAGCCGCGGGGGATACGCAGTATTTT. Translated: CASGSAAGDTQYF.

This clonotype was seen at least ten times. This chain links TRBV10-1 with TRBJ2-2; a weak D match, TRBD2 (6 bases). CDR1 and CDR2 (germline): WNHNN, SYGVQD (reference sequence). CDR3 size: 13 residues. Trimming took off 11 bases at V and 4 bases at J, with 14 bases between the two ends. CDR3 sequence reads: CACSPAGTGELFF. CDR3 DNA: TGCGCCTGCTCTCCAGCGGGCACCGGGGAGCTGTTTTTT.

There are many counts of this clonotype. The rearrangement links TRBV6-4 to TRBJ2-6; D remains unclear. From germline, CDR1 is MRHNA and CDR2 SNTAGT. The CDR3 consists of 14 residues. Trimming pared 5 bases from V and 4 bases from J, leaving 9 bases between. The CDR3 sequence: CASSHRSGANVLTF. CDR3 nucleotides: TGTGCCAGCAGTCACCGATCCGGGGCCAACGTCCTGACTTTC.

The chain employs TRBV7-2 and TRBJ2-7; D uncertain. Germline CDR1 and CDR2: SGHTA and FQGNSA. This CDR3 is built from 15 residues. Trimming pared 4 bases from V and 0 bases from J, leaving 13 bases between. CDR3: CASSSSPPCSYEQYF. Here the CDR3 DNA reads TGTGCCAGCAGCTCCTCACCTCCGTGCTCCTACGAGCAGTACTTC.

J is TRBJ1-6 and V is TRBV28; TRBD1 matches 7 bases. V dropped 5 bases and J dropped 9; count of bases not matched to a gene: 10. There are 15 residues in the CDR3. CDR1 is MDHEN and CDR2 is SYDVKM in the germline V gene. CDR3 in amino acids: CASSRPQGSTSPLHF. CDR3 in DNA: TGTGCCAGCAGTCGACCACAGGGGTCAACTTCACCCCTCCACTTT.

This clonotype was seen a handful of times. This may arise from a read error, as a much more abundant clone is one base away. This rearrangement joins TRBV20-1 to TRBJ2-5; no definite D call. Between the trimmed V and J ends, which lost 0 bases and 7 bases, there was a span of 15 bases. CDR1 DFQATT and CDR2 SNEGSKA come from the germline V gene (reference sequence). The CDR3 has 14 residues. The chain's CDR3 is CSARDVVRVATQYF. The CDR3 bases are TGCAGTGCTAGAGATGTGGTTAGGGTGGCGACCCAGTACTTC.

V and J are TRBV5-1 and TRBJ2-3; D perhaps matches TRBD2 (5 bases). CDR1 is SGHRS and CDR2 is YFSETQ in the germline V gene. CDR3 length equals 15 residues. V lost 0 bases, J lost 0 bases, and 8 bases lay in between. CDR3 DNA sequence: TGCGCCAGCAGCTTGGCCCGGACTAGCACAGATACGCAGTATTTT. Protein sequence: CASSLARTSTDTQYF.

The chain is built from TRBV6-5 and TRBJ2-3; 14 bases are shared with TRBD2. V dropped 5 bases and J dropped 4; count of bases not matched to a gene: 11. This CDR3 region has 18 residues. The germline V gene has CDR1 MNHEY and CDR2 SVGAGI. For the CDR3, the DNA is TGTGCCAGCAGTAACCGGACTAGCGGGAGGACCCCTGCAGATACGCAGTATTTT. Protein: CASSNRTSGRTPADTQYF.

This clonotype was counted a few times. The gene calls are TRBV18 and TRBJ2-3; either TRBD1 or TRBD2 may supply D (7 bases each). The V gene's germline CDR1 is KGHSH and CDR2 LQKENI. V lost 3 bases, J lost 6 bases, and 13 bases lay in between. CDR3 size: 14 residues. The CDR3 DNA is TGTGCCAGCTCACCGGGACTACAGGGGGATACGCAGTATTTT. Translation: CASSPGLQGDTQYF.

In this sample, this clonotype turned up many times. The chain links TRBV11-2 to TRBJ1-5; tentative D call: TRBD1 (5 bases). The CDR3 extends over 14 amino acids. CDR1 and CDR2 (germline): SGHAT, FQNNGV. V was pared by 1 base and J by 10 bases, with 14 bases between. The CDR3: CASSLGGEAGPQHF. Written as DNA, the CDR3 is TGTGCCAGCAGCTTAGGGGGCGAGGCTGGACCCCAGCATTTT. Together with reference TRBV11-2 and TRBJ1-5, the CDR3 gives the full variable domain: EAGVAQSPRYKIIEKRQSVAFWCNPISGHATLYWYQQILGQGPKLLIQFQNNGVVDDSQLPKDRFSAERLKGVDSTLKIQPAKLEDSAVYLCASSLGGEAGPQHFGDGTRLSIL.

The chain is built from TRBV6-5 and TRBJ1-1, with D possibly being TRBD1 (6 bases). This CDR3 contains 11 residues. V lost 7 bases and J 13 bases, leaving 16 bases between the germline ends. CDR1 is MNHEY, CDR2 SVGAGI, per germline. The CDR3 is CASNDLGQFFF. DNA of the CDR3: TGTGCCAGCAACGATTTAGGACAGTTTTTCTTT.

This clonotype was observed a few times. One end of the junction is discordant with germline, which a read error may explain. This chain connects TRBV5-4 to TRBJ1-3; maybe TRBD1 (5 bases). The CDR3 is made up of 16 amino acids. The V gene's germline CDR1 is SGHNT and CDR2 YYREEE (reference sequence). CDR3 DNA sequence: TGTGCCAGCAGCTTGCGGGGCACGGGCTCTGGAAACACCATGTATTTT. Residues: CASSLRGTGSGNTMYF.

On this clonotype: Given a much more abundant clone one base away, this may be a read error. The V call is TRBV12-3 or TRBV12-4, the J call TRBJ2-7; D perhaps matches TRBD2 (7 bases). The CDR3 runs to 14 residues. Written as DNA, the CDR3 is TGTGTCAGCAAAAAAGGGGGGGCAACCTACGAGCAGTACTTC. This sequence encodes CVSKKGGATYEQYF.

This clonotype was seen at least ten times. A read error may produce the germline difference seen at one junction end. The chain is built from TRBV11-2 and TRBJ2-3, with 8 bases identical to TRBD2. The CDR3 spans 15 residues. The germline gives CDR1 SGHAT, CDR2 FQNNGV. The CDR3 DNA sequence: TGTGCCAGCAGCCTAGACGGACTAGCCTCAGATACGCAGTATTTT. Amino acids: CASSLDGLASDTQYF.

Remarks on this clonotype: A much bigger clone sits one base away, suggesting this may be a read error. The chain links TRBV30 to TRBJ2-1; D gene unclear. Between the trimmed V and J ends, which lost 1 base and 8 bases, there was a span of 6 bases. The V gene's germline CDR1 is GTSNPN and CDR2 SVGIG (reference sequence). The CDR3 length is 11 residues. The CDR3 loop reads CAWSALHEQFF. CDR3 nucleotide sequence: TGTGCCTGGAGTGCCCTCCATGAGCAGTTCTTC. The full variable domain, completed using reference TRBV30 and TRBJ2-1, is SQTIHQWPATLVQPVGSPLSLECTVEGTSNPNLYWYRQAAGRGLQLLFYSVGIGQISSEVPQNLSASRPQDRQFILSSKKLLLSDSGFYLCAWSALHEQFFGPGTRLTVL.